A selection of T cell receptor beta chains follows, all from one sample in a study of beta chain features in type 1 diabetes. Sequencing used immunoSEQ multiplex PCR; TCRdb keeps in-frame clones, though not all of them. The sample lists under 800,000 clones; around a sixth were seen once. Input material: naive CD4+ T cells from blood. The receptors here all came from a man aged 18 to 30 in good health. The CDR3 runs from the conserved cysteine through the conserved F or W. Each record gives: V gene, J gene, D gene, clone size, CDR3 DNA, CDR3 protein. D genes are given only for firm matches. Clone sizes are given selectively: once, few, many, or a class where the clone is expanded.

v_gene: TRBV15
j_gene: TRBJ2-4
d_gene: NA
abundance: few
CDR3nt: TGTGCCACCAGCAGAGATCGCAGGGGAGGCATTCAGTACTTC
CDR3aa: CATSRDRRGGIQYF

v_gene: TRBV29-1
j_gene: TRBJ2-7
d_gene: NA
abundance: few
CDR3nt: TGCAGCGTTTGGCCTCCCAGGCCCTACGAGCAGTACTTC
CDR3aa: CSVWPPRPYEQYF

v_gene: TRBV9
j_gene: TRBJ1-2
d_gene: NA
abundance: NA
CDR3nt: TGTGCCAGCAGCGTAGGGGCGGGGTCGAACTATGGCTACACCTTC
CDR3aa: CASSVGAGSNYGYTF

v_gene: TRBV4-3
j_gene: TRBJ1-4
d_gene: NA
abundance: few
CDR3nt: TGCGCCAGCAGCCAACTCCCGGGACGACGAAAACTGTTTTTT
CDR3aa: CASSQLPGRRKLFF

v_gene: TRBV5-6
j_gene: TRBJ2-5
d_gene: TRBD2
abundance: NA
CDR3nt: TGTGCCAGCAGCTTGTATTCGGGGAGGGTAGGTTTGGAGACCCAGTACTTC
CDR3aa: CASSLYSGRVGLETQYF

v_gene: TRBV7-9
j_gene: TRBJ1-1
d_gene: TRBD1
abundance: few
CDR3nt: TGTGCCAGCAGCTCTCTCACAGGGGAACCTGAAGCTTTCTTT
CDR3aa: CASSSLTGEPEAFF

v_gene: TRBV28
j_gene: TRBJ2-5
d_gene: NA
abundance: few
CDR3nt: TGTGCCAGCAGTTTGCCGGGTTCAGAGACCCAGTACTTC
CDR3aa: CASSLPGSETQYF

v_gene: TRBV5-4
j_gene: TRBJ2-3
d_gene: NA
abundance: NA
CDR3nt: TGTGCCAGCAGCTTGCGAACAGGGCCTAACACAGATACGCAGTATTTT
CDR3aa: CASSLRTGPNTDTQYF

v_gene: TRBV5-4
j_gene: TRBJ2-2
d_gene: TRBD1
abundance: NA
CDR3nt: TGTGCCAGCAGCCGATCGGGACAGGGGGACACCGGGGAGCTGTTTTTT
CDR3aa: CASSRSGQGDTGELFF

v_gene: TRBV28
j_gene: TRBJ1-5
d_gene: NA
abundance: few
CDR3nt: TGTGCCAGCAGTTTAACTCGGCAGCCCCAGCATTTT
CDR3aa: CASSLTRQPQHF

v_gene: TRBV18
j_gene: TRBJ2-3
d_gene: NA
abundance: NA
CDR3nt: TGTGCCAGCTCACCCTGGACAGAATCAGATACGCAGTATTTT
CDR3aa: CASSPWTESDTQYF

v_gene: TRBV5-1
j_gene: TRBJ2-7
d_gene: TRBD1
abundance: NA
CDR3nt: TGCGCCAGCAGCTTAGACAGGGTCTTCGTGGACTTC
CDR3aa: CASSLDRVFVDF

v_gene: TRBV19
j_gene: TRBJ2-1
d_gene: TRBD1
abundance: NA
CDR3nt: TGTGCCAGTAGTGGGGACAGGGGCCGACATGAGCAGTTCTTC
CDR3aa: CASSGDRGRHEQFF

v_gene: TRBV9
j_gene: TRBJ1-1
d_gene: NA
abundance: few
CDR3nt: TGTGCCAGCAGCTTCGGACGGACGAACACTGAAGCTTTCTTT
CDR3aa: CASSFGRTNTEAFF

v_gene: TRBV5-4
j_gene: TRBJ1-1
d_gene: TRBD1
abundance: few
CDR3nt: TGTGCCAGCAGCTCGACAGGGGGAGGGAACACTGAAGCTTTCTTT
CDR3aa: CASSSTGGGNTEAFF

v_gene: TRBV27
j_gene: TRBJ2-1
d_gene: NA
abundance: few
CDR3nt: TGTGCCAGCAGTTTCCGGGCTAGGCAACTCTCCTACAATGAGCAGTTCTTC
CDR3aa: CASSFRARQLSYNEQFF

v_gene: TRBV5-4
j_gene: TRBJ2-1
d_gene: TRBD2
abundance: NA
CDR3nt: TGTGCCAGCAGCTTGATTGGGACTAGGGTCTACAATGAGCAGTTCTTC
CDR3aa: CASSLIGTRVYNEQFF

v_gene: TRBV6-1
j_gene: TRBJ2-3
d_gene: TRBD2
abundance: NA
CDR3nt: TGTGCGGGAGGGGCCTTCACAGATACGCAGTATTTT
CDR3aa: CAGGAFTDTQYF

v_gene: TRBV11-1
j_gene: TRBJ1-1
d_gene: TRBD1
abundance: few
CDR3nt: TGTGCCAGCAGCCTACAGGGGGGAACTGAAGCTTTCTTT
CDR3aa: CASSLQGGTEAFF

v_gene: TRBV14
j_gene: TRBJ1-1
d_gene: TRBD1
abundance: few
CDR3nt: TGTGCCAGCAGCGCCCACAGGGGGAACACTGAAGCTTTCTTT
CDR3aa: CASSAHRGNTEAFF

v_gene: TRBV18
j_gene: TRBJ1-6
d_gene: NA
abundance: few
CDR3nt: TGTGCCAGCTCCCAATCAACGAGGGATTCACCCCTCCACTTT
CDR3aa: CASSQSTRDSPLHF

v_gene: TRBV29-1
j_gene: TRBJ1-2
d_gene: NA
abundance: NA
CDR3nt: TGCAGCGTGCGAACCCTGAGGGGCTACACCTTC
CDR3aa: CSVRTLRGYTF

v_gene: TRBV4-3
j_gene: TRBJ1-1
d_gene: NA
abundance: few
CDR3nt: TGCGCCAGCAGCCAAGCCATTCGACGGAACACTGAAGCTTTCTTT
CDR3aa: CASSQAIRRNTEAFF

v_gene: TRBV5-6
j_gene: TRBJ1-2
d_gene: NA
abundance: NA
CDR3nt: TGTGCCAGCAGCCGCTTTCTTGGCTACACCTTC
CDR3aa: CASSRFLGYTF

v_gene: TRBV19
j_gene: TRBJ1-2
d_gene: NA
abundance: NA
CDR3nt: TGTGCCAGAAAAAGACAAGAGTATGGCTACACCTTC
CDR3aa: CARKRQEYGYTF

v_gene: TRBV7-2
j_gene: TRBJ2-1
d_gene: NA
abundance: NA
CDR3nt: TGTGCCAGCAGCTTAGCTATGAGACAGAGTAATGAGCAGTTCTTC
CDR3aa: CASSLAMRQSNEQFF

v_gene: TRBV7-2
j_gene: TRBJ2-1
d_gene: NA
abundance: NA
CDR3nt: TGTGCCAGCAGCCCTTCCCAGCCACAGGAGCAGTTCTTC
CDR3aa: CASSPSQPQEQFF

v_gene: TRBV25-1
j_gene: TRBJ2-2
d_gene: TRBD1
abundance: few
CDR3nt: TGTGCCAGCAGTGAATTGGGACAGGGGGCGCCGGGCACCGGGGAGCTGTTTTTT
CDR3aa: CASSELGQGAPGTGELFF

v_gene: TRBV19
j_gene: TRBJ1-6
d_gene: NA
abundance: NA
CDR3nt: TGTGCCAGTAGTACCGGGAGGGGTCACTCACCCCTCCACTTT
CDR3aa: CASSTGRGHSPLHF

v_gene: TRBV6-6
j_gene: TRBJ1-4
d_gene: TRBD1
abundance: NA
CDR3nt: TGTGCCAGCAGTCGGGACAGGGTGGTCGAAAAACTGTTTTTT
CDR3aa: CASSRDRVVEKLFF

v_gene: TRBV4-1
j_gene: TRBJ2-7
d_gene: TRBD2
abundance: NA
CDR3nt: TGCGCCAGCAGCCAAGGTCCCACTAGCGGGACGGGAGAGCAGTACTTC
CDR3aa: CASSQGPTSGTGEQYF